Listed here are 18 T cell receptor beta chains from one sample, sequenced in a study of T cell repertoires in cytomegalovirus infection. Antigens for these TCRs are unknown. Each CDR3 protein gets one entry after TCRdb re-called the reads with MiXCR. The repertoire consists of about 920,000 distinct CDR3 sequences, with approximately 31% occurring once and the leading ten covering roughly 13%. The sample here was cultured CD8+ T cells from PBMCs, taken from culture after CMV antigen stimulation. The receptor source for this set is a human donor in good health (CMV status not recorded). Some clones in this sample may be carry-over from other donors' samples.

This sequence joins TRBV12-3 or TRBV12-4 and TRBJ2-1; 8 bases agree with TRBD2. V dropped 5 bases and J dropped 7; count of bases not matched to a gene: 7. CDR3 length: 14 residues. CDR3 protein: CASSNPGGANEQFF. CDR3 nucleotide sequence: TGTGCCAGCAGTAATCCCGGGGGGGCGAATGAGCAGTTCTTC.

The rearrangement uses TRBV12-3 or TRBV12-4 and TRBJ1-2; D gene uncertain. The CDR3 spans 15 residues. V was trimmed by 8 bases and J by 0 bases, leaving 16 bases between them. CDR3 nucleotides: TGTGCCAGCTGGGGAACGGGAGAAGCTAACTATGGCTACACCTTC. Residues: CASWGTGEANYGYTF.

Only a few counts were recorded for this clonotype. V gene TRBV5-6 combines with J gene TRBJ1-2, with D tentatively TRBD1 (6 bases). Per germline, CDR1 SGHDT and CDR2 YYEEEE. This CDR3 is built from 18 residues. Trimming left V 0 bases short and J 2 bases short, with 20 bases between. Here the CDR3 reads CASSLGFYEDSSNYGYTF. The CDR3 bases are TGTGCCAGCAGCTTGGGGTTTTATGAGGACAGCTCGAACTATGGCTACACCTTC.

The CDR3 reads CASSYYPGRGSLTDTQYF. In nucleotides, the CDR3 is TGTGCCAGCAGTTACTACCCCGGGCGGGGGTCACTCACAGATACGCAGTATTTT. This chain uses TRBV6-5 with TRBJ2-3, with 7 bases identical to TRBD2. There are 18 residues in the CDR3. Germline-derived CDR1 and CDR2 are MNHEY and SVGAGI. V lost 1 base and J lost 2; bases outside the gene matches: 12.

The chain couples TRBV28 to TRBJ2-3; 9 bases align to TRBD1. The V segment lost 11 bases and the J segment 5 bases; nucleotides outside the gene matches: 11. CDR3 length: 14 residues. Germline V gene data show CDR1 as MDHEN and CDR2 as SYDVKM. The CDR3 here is CAVHGGQGRDTQYF. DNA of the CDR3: TGTGCCGTCCACGGGGGACAGGGTCGAGATACGCAGTATTTT. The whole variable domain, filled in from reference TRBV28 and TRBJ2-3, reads DVKVTQSSRYLVKRTGEKVFLECVQDMDHENMFWYRQDPGLGLRLIYFSYDVKMKEKGDIPEGYSVSREKKERFSLILESASTNQTSMYLCAVHGGQGRDTQYFGPGTRLTVL.

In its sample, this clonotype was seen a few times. CDR3 DNA: TGTGCCAGCAGTTATCGGGGGGGCAAAAACATTCAGTACTTC. It specifies CASSYRGGKNIQYF. The chain couples TRBV6-2 or TRBV6-3 to TRBJ2-4; 8 nucleotides align to TRBD2. V trimming: 3 bases; J trimming: 3 bases; junction bases outside the gene matches: 1. This CDR3 has 14 amino acids. Germline values: CDR1 MNHEY, CDR2 SVGEGT.

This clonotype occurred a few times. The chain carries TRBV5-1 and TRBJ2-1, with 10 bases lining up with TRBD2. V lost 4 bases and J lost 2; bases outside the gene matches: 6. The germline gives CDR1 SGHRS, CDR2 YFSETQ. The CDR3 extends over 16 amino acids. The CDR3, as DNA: TGCGCCAGCAGCCATTTAGCGGGGGGCCCCTACAATGAGCAGTTCTTC. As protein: CASSHLAGGPYNEQFF.

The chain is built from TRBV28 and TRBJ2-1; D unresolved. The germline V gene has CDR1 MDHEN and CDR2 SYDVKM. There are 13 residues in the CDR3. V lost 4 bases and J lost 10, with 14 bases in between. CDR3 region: CASSSADLTEQFF. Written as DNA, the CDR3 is TGTGCCAGCAGTTCTGCAGACCTAACAGAGCAGTTCTTC.

The CDR3 spells CASSEAPGQGETQYF. The CDR3 region has the DNA TGTGCCAGCAGTGAAGCGCCCGGTCAGGGAGAGACCCAGTACTTC. The chain employs TRBV2 and TRBJ2-5; TRBD1 might be the D (5 bases). The CDR3 runs 15 residues. Trimming stripped 0 bases from V and 4 bases from J, with 12 bases between. CDR1 and CDR2 (germline): SNHLY, FYNNEI.

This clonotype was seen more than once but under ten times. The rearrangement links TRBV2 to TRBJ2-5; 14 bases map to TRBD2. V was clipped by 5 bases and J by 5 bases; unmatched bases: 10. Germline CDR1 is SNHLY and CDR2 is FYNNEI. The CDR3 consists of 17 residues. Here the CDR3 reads CASSLPGLAGVYETQYF. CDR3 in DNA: TGTGCCAGCAGTCTCCCGGGACTAGCGGGGGTGTATGAGACCCAGTACTTC.

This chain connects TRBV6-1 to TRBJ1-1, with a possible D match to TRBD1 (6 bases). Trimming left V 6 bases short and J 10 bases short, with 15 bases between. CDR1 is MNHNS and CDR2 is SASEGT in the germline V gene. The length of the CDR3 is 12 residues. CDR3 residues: CASSPQGLGAFF. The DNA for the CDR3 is TGTGCCAGCAGCCCCCAGGGGCTCGGAGCTTTCTTT.

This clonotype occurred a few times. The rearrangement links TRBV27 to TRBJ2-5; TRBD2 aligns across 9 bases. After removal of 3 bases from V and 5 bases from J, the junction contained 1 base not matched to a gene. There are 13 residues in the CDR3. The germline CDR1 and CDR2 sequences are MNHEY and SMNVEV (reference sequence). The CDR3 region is CASSFGLAETQYF. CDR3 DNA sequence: TGTGCCAGCAGTTTCGGACTAGCGGAGACCCAGTACTTC.

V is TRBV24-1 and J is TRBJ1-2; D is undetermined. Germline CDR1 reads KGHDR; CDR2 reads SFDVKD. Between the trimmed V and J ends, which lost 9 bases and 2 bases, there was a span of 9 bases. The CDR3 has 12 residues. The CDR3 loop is CATVDSNYGYTF. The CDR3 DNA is TGTGCCACCGTGGACTCAAACTATGGCTACACCTTC.

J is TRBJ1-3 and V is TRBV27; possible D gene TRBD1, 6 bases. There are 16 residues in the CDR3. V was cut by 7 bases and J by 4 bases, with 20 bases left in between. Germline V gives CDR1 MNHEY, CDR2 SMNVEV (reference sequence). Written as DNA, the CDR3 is TGTGCCAGCACCCTTTCCGGGGGGGCGCCCGGAAACACCATATATTTT. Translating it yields CASTLSGGAPGNTIYF.

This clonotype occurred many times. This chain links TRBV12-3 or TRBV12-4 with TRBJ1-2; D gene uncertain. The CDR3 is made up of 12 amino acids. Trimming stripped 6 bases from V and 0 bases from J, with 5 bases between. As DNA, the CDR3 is TGTGCCAGCAGCGACCCTAACTATGGCTACACCTTC. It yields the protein CASSDPNYGYTF.

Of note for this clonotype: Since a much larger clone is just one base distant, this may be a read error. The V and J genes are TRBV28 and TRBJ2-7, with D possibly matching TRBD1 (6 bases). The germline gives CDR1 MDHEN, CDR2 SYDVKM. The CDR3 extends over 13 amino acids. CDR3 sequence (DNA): TGTGTCAGCAGAAAGGGACAAACCTACGAGCAGTACGTC. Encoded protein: CVSRKGQTYEQYV.

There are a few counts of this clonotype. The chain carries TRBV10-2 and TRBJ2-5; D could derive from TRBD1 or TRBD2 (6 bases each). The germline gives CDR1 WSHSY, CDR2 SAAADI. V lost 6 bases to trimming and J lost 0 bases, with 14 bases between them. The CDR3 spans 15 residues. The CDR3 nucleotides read TGCGCCAGCAGAGCCTCGGGGGCATACCAAGAGACCCAGTACTTC. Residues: CASRASGAYQETQYF.

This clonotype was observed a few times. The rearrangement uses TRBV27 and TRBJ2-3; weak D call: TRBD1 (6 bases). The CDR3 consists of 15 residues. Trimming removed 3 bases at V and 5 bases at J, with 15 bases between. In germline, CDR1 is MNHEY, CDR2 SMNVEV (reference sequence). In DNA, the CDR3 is TGTGCCAGCAGTTTTGGAGCAGGGGTTGGAGATACGCAGTATTTT. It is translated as CASSFGAGVGDTQYF.